These 12 T cell receptor beta chains came from one sample sequenced in a study of cytomegalovirus exposure and HLA in healthy donors. PCR involved 60 Vbeta and 13 Jbeta primers. Sequencing was performed with immunoSEQ multiplex PCR; in TCRdb, only in-frame clones are kept and a portion is missing. The sample records 210,000 or so clones, about three quarters being singletons. The sequencing input was PBMCs. The receptors were gathered from a young man in good health and CMV-seronegative.

The chain is built from TRBV7-2 and TRBJ1-2; the D is unclear. V dropped 3 bases and J dropped 4 bases, with 12 bases sitting between them. This CDR3 is built from 14 residues. Germline-derived CDR1 and CDR2 are SGHTA and FQGNSA. The CDR3 sequence is CASSFPGVAYGYTF. The CDR3 nucleotides read TGTGCCAGCAGCTTTCCCGGGGTCGCCTATGGCTACACCTTC.

This clone was observed a single time. This sequence joins TRBV27 and TRBJ2-7; D is undetermined. V gave up 5 bases and J gave up 3 bases, with 11 bases separating them. The CDR3 is 13 residues long. The germline V gene has CDR1 MNHEY and CDR2 SMNVEV (reference sequence). Here the CDR3 reads CASSRGQNYEQYF. DNA of the CDR3: TGTGCCAGCAGTCGAGGTCAAAACTACGAGCAGTACTTC.

V and J are TRBV11-2 and TRBJ2-5; D may be TRBD1 (6 bases). This CDR3 comprises 14 residues. Germline values: CDR1 SGHAT, CDR2 FQNNGV. Trimming shortened V by 2 bases and J by 5 bases, and 12 bases separated the two germline ends. Written as DNA, the CDR3 is TGTGCCAGCAGCTTAACAGGGTCTCTTGAGACCCAGTACTTC. Translating gives CASSLTGSLETQYF.

The chain employs TRBV7-9 and TRBJ1-4; 7 positions match TRBD1. The germline V gene encodes CDR1 SEHNR and CDR2 FQNEAQ (reference sequence). The CDR3 loop spans 15 amino acids. The V and J ends lost 5 bases and 7 bases, in that order; junction bases with no gene match: 10. The CDR3 is CASSPPRGQSEKLFF. The CDR3 region has the DNA TGTGCCAGCAGCCCACCTAGGGGGCAGAGTGAAAAACTGTTTTTT.

This clone was picked up one time. This chain joins TRBV6-5 and TRBJ1-2; D is unclear. Germline assignment: CDR1 MNHEY and CDR2 SVGAGI. This CDR3 is 15 amino acids long. V lost 0 bases and J lost 4, with 12 bases in between. The CDR3, as DNA: TGTGCCAGCAGTTACTCGTTTGTTAGAGGCTATGGCTACACCTTC. Protein product: CASSYSFVRGYGYTF.

This chain connects TRBV9 to TRBJ2-1, with 7 bases lining up with TRBD1. V lost 4 bases, J lost 9 bases, and 16 bases stayed unmatched. The CDR3 consists of 16 residues. The germline CDR1 and CDR2 sequences are SGDLS and YYNGEE. The CDR3 coding sequence is TGTGCCAGCAGCAGTAGATCCGGGACAGTATTATTTGAGCAGTTCTTC. Its protein product is CASSSRSGTVLFEQFF.

This clone was seen only a few times. This chain joins TRBV2 and TRBJ1-5; D remains unclear. Germline CDR1 and CDR2: SNHLY and FYNNEI. The length of the CDR3 is 15 residues. V was cut by 0 bases and J by 7 bases, with 13 bases left in between. CDR3 nucleotides: TGTGCCAGCAGTGAAGCCATGGGTCCAGGCCAGCCCCAGCATTTT. This sequence encodes CASSEAMGPGQPQHF.

In regard to this clone: A read error is possible here, since a much larger clone lies one base away. This sequence joins TRBV29-1 and TRBJ1-3, with unresolved D. CDR1 is SQVTM and CDR2 is ANQGSEA in the germline V gene. The CDR3 consists of 12 residues. Trimming shortened V by 4 bases and J by 2 bases, and 6 bases separated the two germline ends. The CDR3 DNA follows: TGCAGCGTTGTGGAGACTGGAAACACCATATATTTT. Translated: CSVVETGNTIYF.

This clone was detected only once. The chain carries TRBV2 and TRBJ2-5; tentative D call: TRBD1 (5 bases). The V gene's germline CDR1 is SNHLY and CDR2 FYNNEI. V shed 6 bases and J shed 1 base, with 15 bases lying between them. CDR3 length equals 15 residues. The CDR3 reads CASRGQGTAQETQYF. CDR3 nucleotide sequence: TGTGCCAGCAGGGGGCAGGGCACTGCCCAAGAGACCCAGTACTTC. The variable domain in full, completed from reference TRBV2 and TRBJ2-5, reads EPEVTQTPSHQVTQMGQEVILRCVPISNHLYFYWYRQILGQKVEFLVSFYNNEISEKSEIFDDQFSVERPDGSNFTLKIRSTKLEDSAMYFCASRGQGTAQETQYFGPGTRLLVL.

The rearrangement links TRBV4-3 to TRBJ2-1; the match to TRBD1 covers 9 bases. J gave up 8 bases and V 3 bases, and 11 bases lay outside the gene matches. CDR3 length equals 16 residues. Germline V gene sequence: CDR1 LGHNA, CDR2 YSLEER. Here the CDR3 reads CASSQNPGQGFDEQFF. The DNA of the CDR3 is TGCGCCAGCAGCCAGAACCCGGGACAGGGATTCGATGAGCAGTTCTTC.

This clone was detected only once. This chain joins TRBV27 and TRBJ2-1; 11 bases fit TRBD1. Looked up from germline, CDR1 is MNHEY and CDR2 is SMNVEV (reference sequence). With V trimmed by 6 bases and J by 4 bases, 5 bases remained unmatched. The CDR3 is 15 amino acids. The DNA of the CDR3 is TGTGCCAGCAGCAACCGGGACAGGGGGTACAATGAGCAGTTCTTC. It translates to CASSNRDRGYNEQFF.

This clone was picked up many times. The chain employs TRBV30 and TRBJ1-3, with a possible D match to TRBD1 (6 bases). V was pared by 0 bases and J by 0 bases, with 9 bases between. The length of the CDR3 is 15 residues. In germline, CDR1 is GTSNPN, CDR2 SVGIG (reference sequence). CDR3 region: CAWSVGTNSGNTIYF. For the CDR3, the DNA is TGTGCCTGGAGTGTAGGGACAAACTCTGGAAACACCATATATTTT. Full variable domain (remainder filled in from reference TRBV30 and TRBJ1-3): SQTIHQWPATLVQPVGSPLSLECTVEGTSNPNLYWYRQAAGRGLQLLFYSVGIGQISSEVPQNLSASRPQDRQFILSSKKLLLSDSGFYLCAWSVGTNSGNTIYFGEGSWLTVV.